What follows describes a single T cell receptor (beta chain). Its antigen is still unknown. One junction end disagrees with the germline gene, perhaps due to a read error. The sample comes from a study of regulatory T cells in long-lasting Graves disease. Looking at the study overall: Antithyroid drugs had been taken by newly diagnosed Graves' patients for under 3 months.

The CDR3 sequence is 16 residues long. Germline V lookup: CDR1 ENHRY, CDR2 SYGVKD. Time point meaning: newly diagnosed GD, antithyroid drugs for less than 3 months. There was RNA extracted from PBMCs, and the TCR library was made from it. Libraries of TCR beta came from iRepertoire HTBI primers plus Arm-PCR of CDR3 regions. One entry per CDR3 protein, called by TCRdb with MiXCR from the multiplex PCR reads. Of around 450,000 distinct CDR3 sequences detected, around 16% appear once; the ten largest clones hold under 9%. Study-wide results and caveats: Persistent patients shared more public clonotypes (2,741) than new patients (966).

These records were also assigned to another study, of T cells in Graves' hyperthyroidism and ophthalmopathy. That paper adds: Newly diagnosed hyperthyroidism, duration under 2 months, in patients aged 18 to 65.

The rearrangement joins TRBV10-3 to TRBJ2-2; possible D gene TRBD1, 6 bases. The source was peripheral blood mononuclear cells (PBMCs), collected at new diagnosis, from a patient treated with antithyroid drugs. The TCR comes from a woman aged 40 to 50 with Graves disease. CDR3 bases: TGTGCCATCCGTGAGTCAGGGGCGACGAACACCGGGGAGCTGTTTTTT. Translation gives CAIRESGATNTGELFF.